Listed here are 6 T cell receptor beta chains from one sample, sequenced in a study of shared clonotypes between healthy human individuals. The data were produced by immunoSEQ multiplex PCR, yet TCRdb's version contains in-frame clones alone and is incomplete. The sample shows some 1,600,000 clones, approximately 98% of them seen only once. Specimen: naive CD4+ T cells sorted from blood. Stated subset: CD45RA+ positively selected. The receptors were sampled from a man between 25 and 39 years old in good health.

This clone was observed a single time. J is TRBJ2-2 and V is TRBV5-1, with 7 nucleotides matching TRBD1. The germline CDR1 and CDR2 sequences are SGHRS and YFSETQ. CDR3 length: 17 amino acids. V shed 6 bases, J shed 1 base, and the junction held 12 bases outside the gene matches. The DNA of the CDR3 is TGCGCCAGCACCCCAAGCAGGGGGACACTGAACACCGGGGAGCTGTTTTTT. Translated, it gives CASTPSRGTLNTGELFF.

This chain joins TRBV18 and TRBJ1-5; 7 positions agree with TRBD1. The CDR3 totals 14 residues. CDR1 is KGHSH, CDR2 LQKENI, per germline. Trimming took 3 bases from V and 5 from J; bases not matched to a gene: 4. The CDR3, as DNA: TGTGCCAGCTCACCGCAAGACAGGGATCAGCCCCAGCATTTT. Its translation is CASSPQDRDQPQHF.

DNA for the CDR3: TGTGCCAGCAGCTTAGCTCTAGCGGGAGACGAGACCCAGTACTTC. This sequence encodes CASSLALAGDETQYF. The rearrangement joins TRBV11-2 to TRBJ2-5; TRBD2 matches at 10 bases. The CDR3 has 15 amino acids. Germline CDR1 and CDR2: SGHAT and FQNNGV. The ends lost 1 base at V and 5 bases at J; junction bases unmatched: 4.

The chain couples TRBV5-1 to TRBJ2-7; TRBD2 agrees at 7 bases. V dropped 7 bases and J dropped 4; count of bases not matched to a gene: 17. The CDR3 runs 16 residues. Per the germline V gene, CDR1 is SGHRS and CDR2 is YFSETQ. This CDR3 is CASSELARAQIYEQYF. DNA for the CDR3: TGCGCCAGCTCCGAACTAGCGCGCGCTCAAATATACGAGCAGTACTTC.

V is TRBV25-1 and J is TRBJ1-2, with 12 positions matching TRBD1. V dropped 6 bases and J dropped 8; count of bases not matched to a gene: 13. The germline gives CDR1 MGHDK, CDR2 SYGVNS. CDR3 length: 16 amino acids. CDR3 in amino acids: CASSPQEGQGALGYTF. CDR3 nucleotide sequence: TGTGCCAGCAGCCCCCAGGAGGGACAGGGGGCTCTGGGCTACACCTTC.

V gene TRBV28 combines with J gene TRBJ2-1; possibly TRBD2 for D (6 bases). Trimming cost V 8 bases and J 6 bases, with 17 bases left between them. Germline V gene sequence: CDR1 MDHEN, CDR2 SYDVKM. This CDR3 comprises 14 residues. The CDR3 loop reads CASWSGPSPNEQFF. CDR3 sequence (DNA): TGTGCCAGCTGGAGCGGGCCAAGCCCCAATGAGCAGTTCTTC.